What follows are 32 T cell receptor delta chains derived from one specimen sequenced in a study of gamma-delta T cells after stem cell transplantation. With CATT, TCRdb re-called clones from the RT-PCR reads. The repertoire has around 900 delta-chain clones, over 2.5% of them found once; the top ten carry approximately 60%. Sequencing used gamma-delta T cells. The receptor source for this set is a human donor. It is not recorded whose cells these are; they may come from a transplant donor.

This clone has more than one count but fewer than ten. For this DNA, TCRdb reports the protein of a much larger clone, which diverges at residue 5, most likely from a read error; the protein presented here is translated directly from the DNA. This chain connects TRDV2 to TRDJ1; tentative D call: TRDD3 (5 bases). Trimming pared 3 bases from V and 0 bases from J, leaving 19 bases between. The CDR3 is 17 residues long. Germline CDR1 and CDR2: GEAIGNYY and EKD. The CDR3: CACDLLSDGGDTDKLIF. The CDR3 nucleotides read TGTGCCTGTGACCTTCTTTCCGACGGGGGGGACACCGATAAACTCATCTTT.

The CDR3 nucleotides read TGTGCTCTTGGGGAATCGCGGGTCCTACGTCTTACGTTTGGGTACTGGGTCCACACCGATAAACTCATCTTT. Protein sequence: CALGESRVLRLTFGYWVHTDKLIF. The rearrangement uses TRDV1 and TRDJ1; D is perhaps TRDD2 or TRDD3 (6 bases each). This CDR3 contains 24 residues. CDR1 is TSWWSYY and CDR2 is QGS in the germline V gene. Trimming took 2 bases from V and 0 from J, leaving 37 bases between them.

Details on this clone: The mismatch at residue 16 between this DNA's translation and the TCRdb protein of a much larger clone likely reflects a read error; the protein shown is translated from the DNA. The chain employs TRDV1 and TRDJ1, with 12 bases aligning to TRDD3. The CDR3 extends over 21 amino acids. CDR1 and CDR2 from the germline V gene are TSWWSYY and QGS. Trimming cost V 2 bases and J 4 bases; bases outside gene matches: 20. CDR3 sequence: CALGEFLPSRYWGILNDKLIF. The CDR3 DNA reads TGTGCTCTTGGGGAATTCCTCCCCAGTCGGTACTGGGGGATACTGAACGATAAACTCATCTTT.

About this clone: The TCRdb protein comes from a much larger clone and disagrees with this DNA's translation at residue 11, likely due to a read error; the protein given here is derived from the DNA. The V gene is TRDV2, the J gene TRDJ3; tentatively, D is TRDD2 (5 bases). Between the trimmed V and J ends, which lost 0 bases and 5 bases, there was a span of 16 bases. Germline values: CDR1 GEAIGNYY, CDR2 EKD. The CDR3 covers 18 residues. CDR3 sequence (DNA): TGTGCCTGTGACACCACCGGACCTTCAACCAGGGACACCCGACAGATGTTTTTC. Translating gives CACDTTGPSTRDTRQMFF.

This clone qualifies as large. The same CDR3 is also encoded by other DNA sequences in this sample. The chain carries TRDV2 and TRDJ3; 7 nucleotides agree with TRDD3. V shed 0 bases and J 0 bases; nucleotides not matched to a gene: 7. The CDR3 length is 19 residues. Germline CDR1 and CDR2: GEAIGNYY and EKD. CDR3 bases: TGTGCCTGTGACACCGTTACTGGGGATTTCTCCTGGGACACCCGACAGATGTTTTTC. Translation gives CACDTVTGDFSWDTRQMFF.

This clone has a handful of counts. The protein recorded in TCRdb matches a much larger clone and deviates from this DNA's translation at residue 5, suggesting a read error; the protein here is obtained by translating the DNA. The rearrangement uses TRDV2 and TRDJ1; 8 bases map to TRDD3. CDR1 is GEAIGNYY and CDR2 is EKD in the germline V gene. CDR3 size: 17 residues. The ends lost 3 bases at V and 4 bases at J; junction bases unmatched: 15. CDR3 loop: CACDFVGDPGGIDKLIF. The CDR3, as DNA: TGTGCCTGTGACTTCGTGGGGGATCCTGGGGGTATCGATAAACTCATCTTT.

Regarding this clone: The likely explanation is a read error, given a far larger clone one base away. Other nucleotide sequences in the sample specify the same CDR3. J is TRDJ3 and V is TRDV1, with D tentatively TRDD3 (10 bases). V shed 0 bases and J shed 4 bases, with 28 bases lying between them. From germline, CDR1 is TSWWSYY and CDR2 QGS. The CDR3 is made up of 23 amino acids. CDR3 region: CALGELGPSYGGYASWDTRQMFF. The CDR3, as DNA: TGTGCTCTTGGGGAACTGGGGCCTTCCTACGGGGGATACGCGAGTTGGGACACCCGACAGATGTTTTTC.

This clone was recorded a few times. TCRdb's entry gives the protein of a much larger clone, which mismatches this DNA's translation at residue 15, likely from a read error; the protein reported here is translated from the DNA. The genes are TRDV2 and TRDJ1, with 11 positions matching TRDD3. The length of the CDR3 is 18 residues. CDR1 is GEAIGNYY, CDR2 EKD, per germline. The CDR3 protein is CACDAVLGDNSYTDNLIF. The CDR3 region has the DNA TGTGCCTGTGACGCCGTACTGGGGGATAACAGCTACACCGATAATCTCATCTTT.

By frequency in the sample, this clone is medium-sized. A single base is all that separates this from a far larger clone, so a read error is likely. The sample contains more than one DNA sequence encoding this CDR3. The chain joins TRDV2 to TRDJ1; D is possibly TRDD2 (5 bases). CDR3 length: 19 amino acids. Germline V CDR1 and CDR2: GEAIGNYY, EKD. CDR3 DNA sequence: TGCGCCTGTGACTCCCAGCTTTCCTCCCTAACGATTTTTACCGATAAACTCATCTTT. Its protein is CACDSQLSSLTIFTDKLIF.

Details on this clone: With a far larger clone one base away, a read error is the likely cause. The sample carries other DNA sequences with the same CDR3. The chain is built from TRDV2 and TRDJ1, with 8 nucleotides matching TRDD2. In germline, CDR1 is GEAIGNYY, CDR2 EKD. V lost 0 bases to trimming and J lost 4 bases; unmatched junction nucleotides: 15. The CDR3 contains 18 residues. The CDR3 loop is CACDTLPTLQGELDKLIF. CDR3 bases: TGTGCCTGTGACACCCTTCCTACACTGCAAGGGGAGCTCGATAAACTCATCTTT.

To note about this clone: TCRdb's entry gives the protein of a much larger clone, which mismatches this DNA's translation at residue 4, likely from a read error; the protein reported here is translated from the DNA. The V gene is TRDV2, the J gene TRDJ3; D possibly corresponds to TRDD3 (5 bases). The CDR3 sequence is 19 residues long. Germline assignment: CDR1 GEAIGNYY and CDR2 EKD. The CDR3: CACGTGGAFSSWDTRQMFF. The CDR3 DNA is TGTGCCTGTGGCACCGGGGGGGCTTTTAGCTCCTGGGACACCCGACAGATGTTTTTC.

Worth noting for this clone: The protein given by TCRdb reflects a much larger clone and differs at residue 10 from this DNA's translation, likely from a read error; the protein shown is the DNA's translation. The chain joins TRDV1 to TRDJ4, with D maybe TRDD3 (5 bases). There are 19 residues in the CDR3. V was pared by 1 base and J by 9 bases, with 33 bases between. CDR1 and CDR2 from the germline V gene are TSWWSYY and QGS. Written as DNA, the CDR3 is TGTGCTCTTGGGGAACGGTTCTGGTGGGAGATACCAGTAACAGGGCAGTTGATCTTT. Its protein is CALGERFWWEIPVTGQLIF.

This clone was seen more than once but under ten times. The protein in TCRdb stems from a much larger clone and differs at residues 7 and 11 from this DNA's translation, likely a read error; here the protein is translated from the DNA. This chain links TRDV1 with TRDJ4; D may be TRDD3 (6 bases). The CDR3 is 19 amino acids. V lost 1 base, J lost 9 bases, and 33 bases lay in between. Germline V CDR1 and CDR2: TSWWSYY, QGS. CDR3 nucleotides: TGTGCTCTTGGGGAACGGCTCTGGTGGGGGGTACCAGTAACAGGGCAGTTGATCTTT. Translated, it gives CALGERLWWGVPVTGQLIF.

This clone occurred a few times. TCRdb attributes to this sequence the protein of a much larger clone, which differs from the DNA translation at residue 7; a read error is likely, and the protein displayed is translated from the DNA. This chain joins TRDV2 and TRDJ1; possibly TRDD3 for D (6 bases). The CDR3 has 18 amino acids. V was pared by 0 bases and J by 0 bases, with 19 bases between. Germline V gene sequence: CDR1 GEAIGNYY, CDR2 EKD. The CDR3 loop is CACDTAPGWGRYTDKLIF. The DNA of the CDR3 is TGTGCCTGTGACACCGCTCCGGGCTGGGGCCGGTACACCGATAAACTCATCTTT.

This clone occurred a few times. TCRdb shows a much larger clone's protein in place of this DNA's translation, and the two differ at residue 4, likely through a read error; the protein shown is translated from the DNA. The rearrangement joins TRDV2 to TRDJ1; the D is unclear. CDR1 GEAIGNYY and CDR2 EKD come from the germline V gene. Trimming shortened V by 4 bases and J by 0 bases, and 20 bases separated the two germline ends. The CDR3 runs 17 residues. The CDR3 sequence is CACEALTSQGYTDKLIF. The CDR3 bases are TGTGCCTGTGAGGCCCTTACTAGCCAGGGTTACACCGATAAACTCATCTTT.

This clone was seen a few times. This likely came from a read error, as a far larger clone is one base away. The sample holds other DNA sequences that translate to the same CDR3. The chain employs TRDV2 and TRDJ1; 11 bases agree with TRDD3. The V gene end was trimmed by 4 bases and the J gene end by 3 bases; junction bases not matched to a gene: 6. The CDR3 is made up of 15 amino acids. In germline, CDR1 is GEAIGNYY, CDR2 EKD. Here the CDR3 reads CACEGLGDTSDKLIF. The CDR3 nucleotides are TGTGCCTGTGAAGGGCTGGGGGATACTTCCGATAAACTCATCTTT.

This clone was seen more than once but under ten times. One base separates it from a far larger clone, so it is likely a read error. Other DNA sequences from this sample encode an identical CDR3 as well. This chain connects TRDV2 to TRDJ1; TRDD3 is a possible D gene (5 bases). Looked up from germline, CDR1 is GEAIGNYY and CDR2 is EKD. The ends were cut back, 3 bases at V and 2 bases at J, with 24 bases in the middle. The CDR3 consists of 18 residues. For the CDR3, the DNA is TGTGCCTGTGACGCGATCCCGGGGGTTACCCTGGGTACCGATAAACTCATCTTT. It codes for CACDAIPGVTLGTDKLIF.

As concerns this clone: The protein given by TCRdb reflects a much larger clone and differs at residue 8 from this DNA's translation, likely from a read error; the protein shown is the DNA's translation. The rearrangement uses TRDV1 and TRDJ1; tentative D call: TRDD3 (9 bases). CDR1 is TSWWSYY and CDR2 is QGS in the germline V gene. Deletions cut 0 bases from V and 4 bases from J, with 39 bases between. CDR3 length: 24 residues. CDR3 region: CALGELSRGLPIWGIVFIGDKLIF. The CDR3 nucleotides are TGTGCTCTTGGGGAACTTTCCCGTGGCCTTCCTATATGGGGGATAGTCTTTATAGGCGATAAACTCATCTTT.

This clone appeared a few times. A far bigger clonotype differs at one base, so this is likely a read error. Other nucleotide sequences from this sample produce the same CDR3. V gene TRDV2 combines with J gene TRDJ1, with D perhaps being TRDD1 or TRDD3 (5 bases each). Germline loops: CDR1 GEAIGNYY, CDR2 EKD. The CDR3 spans 14 residues. CDR3 sequence reads: CACDTLENTDKLIF. The CDR3 DNA is TGTGCCTGTGACACACTGGAAAATACCGATAAGCTCATCTTT.

This clone is termed hyperexpanded. Other nucleotide sequences from this sample produce the same CDR3. The chain joins TRDV2 to TRDJ1, with D possibly TRDD3 on 6 matching bases. Germline lookup yields CDR1 GEAIGNYY and CDR2 EKD. This CDR3 is built from 16 residues. The V end lost 0 bases, the J end lost 0 bases, and 13 bases lay between the germline ends. CDR3 bases: TGTGCCTGTGACACCTTGGTGGGGGTCCACACCGATAAACTCATCTTT. Translated, it gives CACDTLVGVHTDKLIF.

This clone was counted between two and nine times. This likely came from a read error, as a far larger clone is one base away. Other nucleotide sequences in the sample specify the same CDR3. CDR3 loop: CACDTLPTLQGELDKLIF. The CDR3 region has the DNA TGTGCCTGTGACACCCTTCCTACTCTGCAAGGGGAGCTCGATAAACTCATCTTC. The chain carries TRDV2 and TRDJ1; 8 bases map to TRDD2. Per the germline V gene, CDR1 is GEAIGNYY and CDR2 is EKD. CDR3 size: 18 residues.

As regards this clone: The TCRdb record carries a much larger clone's protein, which differs from this DNA's translation at residue 10; a read error is the likely cause, and the protein listed here is the DNA translation. The chain carries TRDV1 and TRDJ1, with 7 bases matching TRDD3. Germline loops: CDR1 TSWWSYY, CDR2 QGS. The CDR3 has 27 residues. The CDR3 is CALGEPQPVLLRLYWGHTGGYTDKLIF. The CDR3 nucleotides are TGTGCTCTTGGGGAGCCTCAACCGGTCTTACTACGGTTGTACTGGGGACATACGGGGGGGTACACTGATAAACTCATCTTT.

In this sample, this clone turned up a few times. TCRdb lists the protein of a much larger clone for this DNA, which differs at residue 4, so this is likely a read error; the protein given here is translated from the DNA itself. This chain connects TRDV2 to TRDJ1; 13 nucleotides align to TRDD3. The CDR3 totals 18 residues. The trim removed 5 bases at V and 2 bases at J, leaving 13 bases unmatched. From germline, CDR1 is GEAIGNYY and CDR2 EKD. The CDR3 DNA reads TGTGCCTGTGGCCCGGTACTGGGGGATACGTTCGGGACCGATAAACTCATCTTT. It is translated as CACGPVLGDTFGTDKLIF.

This clone showed up just a few times. The protein that TCRdb holds for this DNA derives from a much larger clone and differs from the translated DNA at residue 4, which likely indicates a read error; the protein shown here is translated from the DNA. This chain connects TRDV2 to TRDJ3; 10 bases line up with TRDD3. The CDR3 length is 20 residues. J was trimmed by 5 bases and V by 4 bases; bases with no gene match: 16. Germline assignment: CDR1 GEAIGNYY and CDR2 EKD. CDR3 amino acids: CACETVEGDTLERDTRQMFF. CDR3 DNA: TGTGCCTGTGAGACCGTTGAGGGGGATACGCTTGAACGGGACACCCGACAGATGTTTTTC.

As to this clone: A far larger clone lies a single base away; this is likely a read error. Other DNA sequences from this sample encode an identical CDR3 as well. This chain joins TRDV2 and TRDJ3; 9 nucleotides line up with TRDD3. V lost 0 bases and J lost 5; bases outside the gene matches: 13. The CDR3 contains 20 residues. Germline V gene lookup returns CDR1 GEAIGNYY and CDR2 EKD. CDR3 sequence: CACDTVEGDTLERDTRQMFF. Written as DNA, the CDR3 is TGTGCCTGTGACACCGTTGAAGGGGATACGCTTGAACGGGACACCCGACAGATGTTTTTC.

This clone was seen a few times. The DNA is left out, because the CDR3 cannot be placed on it with certainty; the CDR3 is given as TCRdb lists it. The rearrangement uses TRAV29/DV5 and TRDJ1; the D segment call TRDD3 is taken from the table without a DNA check. Looked up from germline, CDR1 is NSMFDY and CDR2 is ISSIKDK. Ends included, the CDR3 has 19 residues. CDR3 residues: CSVLLCSKSAWGLADKLIF.

For this clone: It differs at one base from a far larger clone, so likely a read error. V is TRDV2 and J is TRDJ1; 9 bases fit TRDD3. The CDR3 totals 15 residues. From germline, CDR1 is GEAIGNYY and CDR2 EKD. Trimming removed 5 bases from V and 0 bases from J; junction bases left unmatched: 6. The CDR3 region has the DNA TGTGCCTGTGGCTATACTGGGGGAAACACCGATAAACTCATCTTT. Translation gives CACGYTGGNTDKLIF.

Notes on this clone: TCRdb pairs this DNA with a much larger clone's protein that differs at residue 5, likely a read error; the protein shown was translated from the DNA. The rearrangement uses TRDV2 and TRDJ1, with TRDD3 matching 7 bases. The CDR3 length is 19 residues. The V and J ends lost 3 bases and 0 bases, in that order; junction bases with no gene match: 18. CDR1 is GEAIGNYY, CDR2 EKD, per germline. The CDR3 DNA sequence: TGTGCCTGTGACGCGGTCCCTGGGGATAAGGGGGAATACACCGATAAACTCATCTTT. Protein: CACDAVPGDKGEYTDKLIF.

This clone has a handful of counts. This likely stems from a read error, as it lies one base from a far larger clone. This chain links TRDV2 with TRDJ1, with 8 bases fitting TRDD3. The V gene end was trimmed by 0 bases and the J gene end by 0 bases; junction bases not matched to a gene: 11. Germline V CDR1 and CDR2: GEAIGNYY, EKD. This CDR3 is built from 18 residues. CDR3 sequence: CACDTVGGGCPNTDKLIF. As DNA, the CDR3 is TGTGCCTGTGACACCGTTGGTGGGGGATGCCCTAACACCGATAAACTCATCTTT.

With respect to this clone: TCRdb shows a much larger clone's protein in place of this DNA's translation, and the two differ at residue 5, likely through a read error; the protein shown is translated from the DNA. The rearrangement links TRDV2 to TRDJ3; 7 nucleotides agree with TRDD3. Looked up from germline, CDR1 is GEAIGNYY and CDR2 is EKD. CDR3 length: 19 amino acids. Trimming at V came to 3 bases and at J to 0 bases, leaving 10 bases not matched to a gene. For the CDR3, the DNA is TGTGCCTGTGACGCCGTTACTGGGGATTTCTCCTGGGACACCCGACAGATGTTTTTC. It translates to CACDAVTGDFSWDTRQMFF.

The table lists this clone with a few counts. A read error is the likely source, as a far larger clone sits one nucleotide away. The same CDR3 also results from other DNA sequences found in this sample. V usage is TRDV2 and J usage is TRDJ3; a possible D gene is TRDD2 (5 bases). The CDR3 totals 18 residues. Germline V lookup: CDR1 GEAIGNYY, CDR2 EKD. CDR3 nucleotides: TGTGCTTGTGACACCACCGGACCTTCAACCTGGGACACCCGACAGATGTTTTTC. Encoded protein: CACDTTGPSTWDTRQMFF.

As concerns this clone: The likely explanation is a read error, given a far larger clone one base away. The chain carries TRDV1 and TRDJ1; the D gene is possibly TRDD3 (9 bases). Trimming cost V 0 bases and J 4 bases, with 39 bases left between them. Germline V gives CDR1 TSWWSYY, CDR2 QGS. The CDR3 covers 24 residues. CDR3 loop: CALGELSHGLPIWGIAFIGDKLIF. The CDR3 coding sequence is TGTGCTCTTGGGGAACTTTCCCATGGCCTTCCTATATGGGGGATAGCCTTTATAGGCGATAAACTCATCTTT.